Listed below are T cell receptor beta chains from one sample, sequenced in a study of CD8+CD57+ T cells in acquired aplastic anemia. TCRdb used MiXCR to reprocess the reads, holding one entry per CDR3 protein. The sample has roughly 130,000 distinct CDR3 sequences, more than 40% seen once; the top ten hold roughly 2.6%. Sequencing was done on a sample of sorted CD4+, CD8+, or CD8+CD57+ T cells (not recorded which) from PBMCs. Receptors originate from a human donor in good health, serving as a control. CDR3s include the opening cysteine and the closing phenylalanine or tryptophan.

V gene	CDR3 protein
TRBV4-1	CASSQGLGTLGETQYF
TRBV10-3	CAISEWHRVGDPQHF
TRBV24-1	CATSGVPGQFNSYEQYF
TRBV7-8	CASSLGGDREQYF
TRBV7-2	CASSLFPPAGSETQYF
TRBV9	CASSVGPGAVNTGELFF
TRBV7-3	CASSLRTVTDTQYF
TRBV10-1	CASSEEGDRGGYTF
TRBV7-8	CASSDGTALSYEQYF
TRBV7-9	CASSLFNTEAFF
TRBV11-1	CASSIGRENTGELFF
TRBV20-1	CSAARRRYEQYF
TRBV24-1	CATSDWTNTIYF
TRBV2	CASIGRYTTGTVFRTLHF
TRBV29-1	CSVVMTGAETQYF
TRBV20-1	CSAVANEGYTF